These 20 T cell receptor beta chains were sequenced from one sample in a study of T-cell memory formation after mild COVID-19. MiXCR was run by TCRdb on the 5' RACE reads, yielding one entry per CDR3 protein. The data show 300,000 to 400,000 distinct CDR3 sequences, under 30% seen once. Material: PBMCs or a T cell subset sorted from them (not recorded which). All receptors derive from an adult woman who had mild COVID-19 (a few samples of this study predate the infection). Cell type and time point are not known.

There are a few counts of this clonotype. V gene TRBV20-1 combines with J gene TRBJ1-3, with unresolved D. CDR3 size: 12 residues. Germline V gene sequence: CDR1 DFQATT, CDR2 SNEGSKA (reference sequence). Trimming cost V 0 bases and J 6 bases, with 6 bases left between them. The DNA for the CDR3 is TGCAGTGCTAGAGATCCGGAAAACACCATATATTTT. Protein: CSARDPENTIYF.

There are many counts of this clonotype. The chain joins TRBV18 to TRBJ2-7; 9 bases align to TRBD1. The CDR3 totals 17 residues. V shed 2 bases, J shed 2 bases, and the junction held 10 bases outside the gene matches. Germline V gene lookup returns CDR1 KGHSH and CDR2 LQKENI. CDR3 bases: TGTGCCAGCTCACCAACACGAACGGGACAGGGAACCTACGAGCAGTACTTC. It specifies CASSPTRTGQGTYEQYF.

This clonotype has only one observation. The rearrangement uses TRBV12-3 or TRBV12-4 and TRBJ1-2; D gene uncertain. V lost 1 base to trimming and J lost 6 bases, with 12 bases between them. This CDR3 is built from 14 residues. The chain's CDR3 is CASSLGDKGDGYTF. CDR3 nucleotides: TGTGCCAGCAGTTTAGGGGATAAGGGAGATGGCTACACCTTC.

A few counts support this clonotype. The CDR3 loop is CASDPGGSNQPQHF. The DNA of the CDR3 is TGCGCCAGCGACCCGGGGGGAAGCAATCAGCCCCAGCATTTT. The gene calls are TRBV23-1 and TRBJ1-5; D might be TRBD1 (5 bases). TRBV23-1 is an open reading frame whose function is uncertain. This CDR3 has 14 amino acids. Deletions cut 8 bases from V and 1 base from J, with 12 bases between.

Only a few counts were recorded for this clonotype. This chain joins TRBV29-1 and TRBJ2-1; D is unclear. V was shortened by 3 bases and J by 6 bases, with 9 bases between the two germline ends. The CDR3 is 12 amino acids. CDR1 and CDR2 (germline): SQVTM, ANQGSEA. The CDR3 bases are TGCAGCGTTGATGCGGCACCCAATGAGCAGTTCTTC. This codes for CSVDAAPNEQFF.

V gene TRBV5-5 combines with J gene TRBJ2-1; D may correspond to TRBD1 or TRBD2 (5 bases each). The germline V gene has CDR1 SGHKS and CDR2 YYEKEE (reference sequence). V lost 6 bases to trimming and J lost 10 bases, with 20 bases between them. The length of the CDR3 is 14 residues. This CDR3 is CASTLERWGGEQFF. CDR3 nucleotides: TGTGCCAGCACCCTCGAACGCTGGGGCGGGGAGCAGTTCTTC.

V is TRBV11-2 and J is TRBJ2-1; TRBD1 might be the D (6 bases). The CDR3 has 15 residues. The V and J ends lost 6 bases and 7 bases respectively, with 19 bases between them. From germline, CDR1 is SGHAT and CDR2 FQNNGV. The CDR3 here is CASSRDTASGNEQFF. CDR3 coding DNA: TGTGCCAGCAGTCGGGACACAGCCTCGGGGAATGAGCAGTTCTTC.

Only a few counts were recorded for this clonotype. The V call is TRBV4-2, the J call TRBJ2-7; TRBD2 matches 11 bases. Germline V gives CDR1 LGHNA, CDR2 YNFKEQ. This CDR3 has 15 amino acids. The J segment lost 1 base and the V segment lost 3 bases, leaving 2 bases of the junction unmatched. Here the CDR3 DNA reads TGTGCCAGCAGCCACGGGACTAGCGGTTCCTACGAGCAGTACTTC. It encodes CASSHGTSGSYEQYF.

The chain recombines TRBV7-2 with TRBJ2-3; TRBD2 matches at 11 bases. CDR1 is SGHTA and CDR2 is FQGNSA in the germline V gene. This CDR3 is built from 19 residues. Losses at the gene ends were 5 bases for V and 2 bases for J; bases not matched to a gene: 15. CDR3 sequence: CASSHLAGGITGVTDTQYF. In nucleotides, the CDR3 is TGTGCCAGCAGCCACCTAGCGGGGGGTATCACGGGTGTCACAGATACGCAGTATTTT.

In this sample, this clonotype turned up a few times. The chain has TRBV6-1 and TRBJ2-7; 11 nucleotides agree with TRBD1. This CDR3 is 16 amino acids long. V shed 0 bases, J shed 2 bases, and the junction held 3 bases outside the gene matches. In germline, CDR1 is MNHNS, CDR2 SASEGT. CDR3 protein: CASSEADRGRTYEQYF. Written as DNA, the CDR3 is TGTGCCAGCAGTGAAGCGGACAGGGGGCGGACCTACGAGCAGTACTTC.

This clonotype was counted only a few times. This chain links TRBV7-3 with TRBJ2-3, with TRBD2 identical over 9 bases. The CDR3 consists of 14 residues. The germline V gene has CDR1 SGHTA and CDR2 FQGTGA. The V segment lost 5 bases and the J segment 1 base; nucleotides outside the gene matches: 1. CDR3 amino acids: CASSIAGGTDTQYF. CDR3 DNA: TGTGCCAGCAGCATAGCGGGGGGCACAGATACGCAGTATTTT.

This clonotype has just a few counts. The chain links TRBV11-2 to TRBJ2-3; D gene uncertain. V dropped 8 bases and J dropped 0 bases, with 9 bases sitting between them. The CDR3 runs to 13 residues. Germline V lookup: CDR1 SGHAT, CDR2 FQNNGV. The CDR3 protein is CASGSWSTDTQYF. CDR3 sequence (DNA): TGTGCCAGCGGGTCCTGGAGCACAGATACGCAGTATTTT.

V gene TRBV6-5 combines with J gene TRBJ2-7, with 11 bases identical to TRBD1. Germline CDR1 MNHEY, CDR2 SVGAGI. V lost 0 bases, J lost 4 bases, and 5 bases stayed unmatched. This CDR3 comprises 16 residues. The CDR3 spells CASSYSTGTGGYEQYF. In DNA form, the CDR3 reads TGTGCCAGCAGTTACTCGACGGGGACAGGGGGGTACGAGCAGTACTTC.

The count of this clonotype is one. The chain has TRBV7-9 and TRBJ2-1; D ambiguous. Germline V gene sequence: CDR1 SEHNR, CDR2 FQNEAQ (reference sequence). The CDR3 consists of 16 residues. Trimming took off 1 base at V and 7 bases at J, with 17 bases between the two ends. The CDR3 region has the DNA TGTGCCAGCAGCTTAGTAGAGGTCTGGCTAACGAATGAGCAGTTCTTC. This codes for CASSLVEVWLTNEQFF.

To note about this clonotype: A much larger clone differs from this one at a single base, so this may be a read error. J is TRBJ2-2 and V is TRBV24-1; D not resolved. The germline V and J ends were trimmed by 4 bases and 3 bases, with 8 bases remaining between them. CDR3 size: 14 residues. Germline values: CDR1 KGHDR, CDR2 SFDVKD. The DNA for the CDR3 is TGTGCCACCAGTGACGGCAGTGACACCGGGGAGCTGTTTTTT. It specifies CATSDGSDTGELFF.

This clonotype was found a few times. V and J are TRBV18 and TRBJ1-2; D remains ambiguous. V was pared by 3 bases and J by 8 bases, with 13 bases between. Germline V gene sequence: CDR1 KGHSH, CDR2 LQKENI. The length of the CDR3 is 13 residues. The CDR3 region is CASSPSDTRGYTF. CDR3 DNA: TGTGCCAGCTCACCCTCGGATACGCGCGGCTACACCTTC. The complete variable domain, with remaining parts taken from reference TRBV18 and TRBJ1-2, reads NAGVMQNPRHLVRRRGQEARLRCSPMKGHSHVYWYRQLPEEGLKFMVYLQKENIIDESGMPKERFSAEFPKEGPSILRIQQVVRGDSAAYFCASSPSDTRGYTFGSGTRLTVV.

This clonotype showed up just a few times. The chain uses TRBV20-1 and TRBJ2-7; D may be TRBD1 (6 bases). V was trimmed by 1 base and J by 1 base, leaving 8 bases between them. The CDR3 length is 13 residues. The germline CDR1 and CDR2 sequences are DFQATT and SNEGSKA (reference sequence). CDR3 amino acids: CSARVGGSYEQYF. The CDR3 coding sequence is TGCAGTGCTAGAGTAGGGGGTTCCTACGAGCAGTACTTC.

The chain joins TRBV7-9 to TRBJ1-2, with no clear D. Looked up from germline, CDR1 is SEHNR and CDR2 is FQNEAQ (reference sequence). Deletions cut 10 bases from V and 2 bases from J, with 20 bases between. This CDR3 is 15 amino acids long. CDR3 residues: CANDYWLESNYGYTF. CDR3 sequence (DNA): TGTGCCAACGATTACTGGCTGGAGTCGAACTATGGCTACACCTTC.

Only a few counts were recorded for this clonotype. CDR3 sequence reads: CASSSRGASSYNEQFF. CDR3 nucleotides: TGCGCCAGCAGCTCCCGTGGCGCCAGCTCCTACAATGAGCAGTTCTTC. This chain joins TRBV5-1 and TRBJ2-1; D is unclear. V was trimmed by 3 bases and J by 0 bases, leaving 13 bases between them. Germline V gene sequence: CDR1 SGHRS, CDR2 YFSETQ. This CDR3 contains 16 residues.

The V and J genes are TRBV7-2 and TRBJ1-1; 10 nucleotides line up with TRBD1. The germline gives CDR1 SGHTA, CDR2 FQGNSA. Trimming removed 6 bases from V and 0 bases from J; junction bases left unmatched: 7. The CDR3 loop spans 16 amino acids. The CDR3: CASRSDRGSLNTEAFF. The CDR3 coding sequence is TGTGCCAGCAGGTCGGACAGGGGGAGCCTGAACACTGAAGCTTTCTTT.